Detailed here is one T cell receptor (beta chain). V was trimmed by 4 bases and J by 0 bases, leaving 14 bases between them. This CDR3 has 16 residues. Germline V gene sequence: CDR1 SGHDT, CDR2 YYEEEE. Each CDR3 protein is one row after TCRdb ran MiXCR on the RT-PCR reads. The table has about 680,000 distinct CDR3 sequences, about 14% seen once. The chain joins TRBV5-6 to TRBJ1-3; D ambiguous. The material sequenced was memory CD4+ T cells from blood. The source is a female donor in good health, serving as a healthy control. Here the CDR3 DNA reads TGTGCCAGCAGCAAAATGATTCAATCCTCTGGAAACACCATATATTTT. Translation: CASSKMIQSSGNTIYF.